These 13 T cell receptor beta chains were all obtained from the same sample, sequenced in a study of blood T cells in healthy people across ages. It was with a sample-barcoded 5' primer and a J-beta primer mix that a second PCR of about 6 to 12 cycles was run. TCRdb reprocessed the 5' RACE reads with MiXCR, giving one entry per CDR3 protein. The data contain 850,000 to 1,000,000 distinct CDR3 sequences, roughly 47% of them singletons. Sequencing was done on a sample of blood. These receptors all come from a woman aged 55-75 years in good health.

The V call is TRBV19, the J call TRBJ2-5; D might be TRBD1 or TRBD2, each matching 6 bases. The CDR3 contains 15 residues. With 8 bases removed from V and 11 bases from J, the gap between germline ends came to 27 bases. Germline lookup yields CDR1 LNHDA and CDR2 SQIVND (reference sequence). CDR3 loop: CASGTGGGASNEQYF. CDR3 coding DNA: TGTGCCAGTGGGACCGGGGGCGGGGCTTCGAATGAGCAGTACTTC.

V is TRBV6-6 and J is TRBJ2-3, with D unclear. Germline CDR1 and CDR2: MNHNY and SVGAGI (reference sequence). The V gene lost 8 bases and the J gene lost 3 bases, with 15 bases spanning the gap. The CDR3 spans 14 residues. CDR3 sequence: CASQTGPSTDTQYF. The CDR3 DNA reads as TGTGCCAGCCAAACCGGTCCATCGACAGATACGCAGTATTTT.

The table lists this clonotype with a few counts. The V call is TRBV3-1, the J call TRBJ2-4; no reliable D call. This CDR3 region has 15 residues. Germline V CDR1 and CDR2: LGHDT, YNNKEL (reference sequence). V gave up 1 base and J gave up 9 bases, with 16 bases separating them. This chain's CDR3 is CASSQVRPGLGIQYF. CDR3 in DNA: TGTGCCAGCAGCCAAGTGCGTCCCGGTTTAGGCATTCAGTACTTC.

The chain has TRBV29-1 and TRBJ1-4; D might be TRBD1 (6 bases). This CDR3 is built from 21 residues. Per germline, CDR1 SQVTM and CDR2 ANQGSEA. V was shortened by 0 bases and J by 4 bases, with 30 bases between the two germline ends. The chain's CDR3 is CSVEDLRAFIFGQSLNEKLFF. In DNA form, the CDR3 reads TGCAGCGTTGAAGATCTTCGGGCGTTCATTTTCGGACAGAGCCTTAATGAAAAACTGTTTTTT.

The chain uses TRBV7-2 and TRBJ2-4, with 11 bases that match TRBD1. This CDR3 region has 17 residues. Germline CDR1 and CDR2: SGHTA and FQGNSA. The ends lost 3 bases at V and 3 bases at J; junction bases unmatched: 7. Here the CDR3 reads CASSLAGTGGYKNIQYF. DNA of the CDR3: TGTGCCAGCAGCTTGGCTGGGACAGGGGGTTACAAAAACATTCAGTACTTC.

The CDR3 protein is CATSKPDRSQFF. For the CDR3, the DNA is TGTGCCACCAGTAAACCGGACAGGTCGCAGTTCTTC. This chain connects TRBV24-1 to TRBJ2-1, with 7 bases fitting TRBD1. The germline V gene encodes CDR1 KGHDR and CDR2 SFDVKD. With 6 bases clipped from V and 12 bases from J, the junction kept 7 bases outside the gene matches. The CDR3 runs to 12 residues.

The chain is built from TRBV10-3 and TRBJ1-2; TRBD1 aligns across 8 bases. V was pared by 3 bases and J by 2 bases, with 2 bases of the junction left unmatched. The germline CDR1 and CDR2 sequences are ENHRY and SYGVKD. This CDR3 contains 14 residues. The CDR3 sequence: CAISERTGNYGYTF. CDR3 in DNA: TGTGCCATCAGTGAACGGACAGGGAACTATGGCTACACCTTC.

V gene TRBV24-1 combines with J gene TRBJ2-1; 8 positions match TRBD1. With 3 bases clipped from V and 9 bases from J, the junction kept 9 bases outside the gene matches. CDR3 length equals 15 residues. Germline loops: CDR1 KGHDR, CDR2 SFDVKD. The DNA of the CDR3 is TGTGCCACCAGTGATCCCGGACAGGGCAACGGTGAGCAGTTCTTC. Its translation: CATSDPGQGNGEQFF.

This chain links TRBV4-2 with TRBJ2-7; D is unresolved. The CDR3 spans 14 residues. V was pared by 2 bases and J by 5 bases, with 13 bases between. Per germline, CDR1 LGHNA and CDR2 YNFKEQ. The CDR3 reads CASSQLRTTDEQYF. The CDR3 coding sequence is TGTGCCAGCAGCCAACTGAGAACCACGGACGAGCAGTACTTC.

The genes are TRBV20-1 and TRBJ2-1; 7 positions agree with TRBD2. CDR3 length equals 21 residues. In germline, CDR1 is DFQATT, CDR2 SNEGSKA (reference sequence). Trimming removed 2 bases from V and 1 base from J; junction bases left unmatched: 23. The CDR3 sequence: CSARYTGEGGTGLPSYNEQFF. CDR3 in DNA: TGCAGTGCTAGATACACCGGGGAGGGAGGAACGGGACTGCCTTCCTACAATGAGCAGTTCTTC.

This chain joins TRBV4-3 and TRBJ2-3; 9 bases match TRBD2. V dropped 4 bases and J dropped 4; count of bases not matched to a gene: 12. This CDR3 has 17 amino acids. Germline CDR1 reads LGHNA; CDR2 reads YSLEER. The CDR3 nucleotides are TGCGCCAGCAGCCGCCAGACTAGCGGCTCAGACCCAGATACGCAGTATTTT. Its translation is CASSRQTSGSDPDTQYF.

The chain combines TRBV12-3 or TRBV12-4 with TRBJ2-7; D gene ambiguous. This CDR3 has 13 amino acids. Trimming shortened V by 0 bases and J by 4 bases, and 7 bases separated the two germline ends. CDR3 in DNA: TGTGCCAGCAGTTTAGCGCTTTGGTACGAGCAGTACTTC. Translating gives CASSLALWYEQYF.

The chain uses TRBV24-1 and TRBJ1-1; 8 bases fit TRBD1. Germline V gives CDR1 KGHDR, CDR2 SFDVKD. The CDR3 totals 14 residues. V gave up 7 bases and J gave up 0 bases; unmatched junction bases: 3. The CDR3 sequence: CATRATGVNTEAFF. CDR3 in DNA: TGTGCCACCAGGGCGACAGGGGTGAACACTGAAGCTTTCTTT.